The rows below give T cell receptor beta chains drawn from one sample of a study of long-term antiretroviral therapy in people with HIV. Measured with immunoSEQ multiplex PCR; TCRdb has only the in-frame clones, and not every one. This sample has about 13,000 clones, with around three quarters found just once. Sequences were derived from unsorted PBMCs, sampled 3.2 years before starting antiretroviral therapy. Source of these receptors: a man aged 35-49 years with HIV. Each CDR3 is given with its conserved first and last residue. Each record gives: clone size, D gene, V gene, J gene, CDR3 DNA, CDR3 protein. The D gene is left open where the match is weak. The listing skips clone size in some rows; elsewhere it reads once, few, many or a size class.

clone_size: .
d_call: TRBD1
v_call: TRBV30
j_call: TRBJ2-7
cdr3_nt: TGTGCCTGGAGTTCGGGAACCGGAAAGACAGGGGGTCCCTACGAGCAGTACTTC
cdr3_aa: CAWSSGTGKTGGPYEQYF

clone_size: .
d_call: .
v_call: TRBV18
j_call: TRBJ2-7
cdr3_nt: TGTGCCAGCTCACCAAGTAGGGATTACGAGCAGTACTTC
cdr3_aa: CASSPSRDYEQYF

clone_size: .
d_call: .
v_call: TRBV5-1
j_call: TRBJ1-4
cdr3_nt: TGCGCCAGCAGCCCCGGACTCAGGAATGAAAAACTGTTTTTT
cdr3_aa: CASSPGLRNEKLFF

clone_size: .
d_call: TRBD2
v_call: TRBV4-1
j_call: TRBJ2-3
cdr3_nt: TGCGCCAGCAGCCGGGGGGAGACTAGCGGCACAGATACGCAGTATTTT
cdr3_aa: CASSRGETSGTDTQYF

clone_size: .
d_call: .
v_call: TRBV5-1
j_call: TRBJ2-4
cdr3_nt: TGCGCCAGCAGCTCAGGGATAGCCAAAAACATTCAGTACTTC
cdr3_aa: CASSSGIAKNIQYF

clone_size: .
d_call: .
v_call: TRBV11-3
j_call: TRBJ2-2
cdr3_nt: TGTGCCAGCAGCTCCTCGTTGGGGGCTAACACCGGGGAGCTGTTTTTT
cdr3_aa: CASSSSLGANTGELFF

clone_size: .
d_call: .
v_call: TRBV19
j_call: TRBJ1-3
cdr3_nt: TGTGCCAGTAGTATAAAGGACAGTCGCTTCTCTGGAAACACCATATATTTT
cdr3_aa: CASSIKDSRFSGNTIYF

clone_size: .
d_call: .
v_call: TRBV18
j_call: TRBJ1-2
cdr3_nt: TGTGCCAGCTCACCAGGAGATGGCTACACCTTC
cdr3_aa: CASSPGDGYTF

clone_size: .
d_call: .
v_call: TRBV5-6
j_call: TRBJ1-4
cdr3_nt: TGTGCCAGCAGCTTCCAAGCGGGAAAGCCGGCTAATGAAAAACTGTTTTTT
cdr3_aa: CASSFQAGKPANEKLFF

clone_size: .
d_call: .
v_call: TRBV5-4
j_call: TRBJ1-4
cdr3_nt: TGTGCCAGCAGCTTCCGGGACGGGAATGAAAAACTGTTTTTT
cdr3_aa: CASSFRDGNEKLFF

clone_size: .
d_call: .
v_call: TRBV5-1
j_call: TRBJ2-5
cdr3_nt: TGCGCCAGCAGCTTGGAAGGGGGGGGCGGCGAGACCCAGTACTTC
cdr3_aa: CASSLEGGGGETQYF

clone_size: medium-sized
d_call: .
v_call: TRBV13
j_call: TRBJ1-2
cdr3_nt: TGTGCCAGCAGCTGGCCTGAGGAGGGGGACTATGGCTACACCTTC
cdr3_aa: CASSWPEEGDYGYTF

clone_size: .
d_call: .
v_call: TRBV4-1
j_call: TRBJ1-4
cdr3_nt: TGCGCCAGCAGCCAAGACGGTGCAACTAATGAAAAACTGTTTTTT
cdr3_aa: CASSQDGATNEKLFF

clone_size: .
d_call: TRBD1
v_call: TRBV18
j_call: TRBJ1-1
cdr3_nt: TGTGCCAGCTCGCAACAGGGGGAGTTTTACCAAGCTTTCTTT
cdr3_aa: CASSQQGEFYQAFF

clone_size: .
d_call: TRBD1
v_call: TRBV30
j_call: TRBJ2-7
cdr3_nt: TGTGCCTGGAGTTCCGGGACAGGGGACTACGAGCAGTACTTC
cdr3_aa: CAWSSGTGDYEQYF

clone_size: .
d_call: .
v_call: TRBV15
j_call: TRBJ1-4
cdr3_nt: TGTGCCACCAGCAGAGATGGTGAAAAACTGTTTTTT
cdr3_aa: CATSRDGEKLFF